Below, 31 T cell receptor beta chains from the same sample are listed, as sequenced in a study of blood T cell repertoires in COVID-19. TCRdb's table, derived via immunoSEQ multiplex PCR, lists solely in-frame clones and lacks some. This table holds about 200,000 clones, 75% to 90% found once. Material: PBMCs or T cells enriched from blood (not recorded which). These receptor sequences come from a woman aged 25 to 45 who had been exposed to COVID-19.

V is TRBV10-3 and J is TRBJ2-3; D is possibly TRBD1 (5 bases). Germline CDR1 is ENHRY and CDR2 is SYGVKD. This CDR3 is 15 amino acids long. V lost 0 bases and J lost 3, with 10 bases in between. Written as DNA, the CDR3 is TGTGCCATCAGTGAGTCGTCAGGGAAAACAGATACGCAGTATTTT. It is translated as CAISESSGKTDTQYF.

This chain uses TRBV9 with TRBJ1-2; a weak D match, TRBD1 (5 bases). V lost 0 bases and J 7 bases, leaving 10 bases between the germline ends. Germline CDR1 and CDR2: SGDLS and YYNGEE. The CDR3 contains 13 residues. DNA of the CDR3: TGTGCCAGCAGCGTAGGAGAAGGGGTTGGCTACACCTTC. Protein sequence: CASSVGEGVGYTF.

The CDR3 is CSASSGYEQYF. The CDR3, as DNA: TGCAGTGCCTCCTCAGGATACGAGCAGTACTTC. The chain is built from TRBV20-1 and TRBJ2-7; no definite D call. The V end lost 6 bases, the J end lost 4 bases, and 10 bases lay between the germline ends. Germline CDR1 is DFQATT and CDR2 is SNEGSKA (reference sequence). The CDR3 is 11 residues long.

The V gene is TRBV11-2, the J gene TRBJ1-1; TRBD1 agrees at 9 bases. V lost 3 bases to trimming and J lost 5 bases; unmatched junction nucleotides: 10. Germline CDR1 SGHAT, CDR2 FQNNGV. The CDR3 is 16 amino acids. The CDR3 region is CASSLTGGYVGTEAFF. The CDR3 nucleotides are TGTGCCAGCAGCTTGACAGGGGGTTATGTAGGAACTGAAGCTTTCTTT.

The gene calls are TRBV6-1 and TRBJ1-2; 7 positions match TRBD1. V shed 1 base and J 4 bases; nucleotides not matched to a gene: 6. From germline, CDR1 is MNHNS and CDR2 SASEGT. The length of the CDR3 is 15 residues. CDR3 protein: CASSEDRTGPYGYTF. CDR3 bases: TGTGCCAGCAGTGAAGATCGGACAGGACCCTATGGCTACACCTTC.

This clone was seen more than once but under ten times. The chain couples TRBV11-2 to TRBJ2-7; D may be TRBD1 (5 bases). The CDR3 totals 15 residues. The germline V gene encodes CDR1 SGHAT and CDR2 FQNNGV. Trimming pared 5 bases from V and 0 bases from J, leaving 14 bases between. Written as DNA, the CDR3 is TGTGCCAGCAGCGTAACCCACCAGGGCTCCTACGAGCAGTACTTC. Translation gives CASSVTHQGSYEQYF.

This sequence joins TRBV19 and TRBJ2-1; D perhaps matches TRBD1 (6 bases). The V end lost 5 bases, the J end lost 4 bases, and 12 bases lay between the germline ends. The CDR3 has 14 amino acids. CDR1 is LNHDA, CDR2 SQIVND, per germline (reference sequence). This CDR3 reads CASSLGHIYNEQFF. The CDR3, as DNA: TGTGCCAGTAGTCTGGGACACATATACAATGAGCAGTTCTTC.

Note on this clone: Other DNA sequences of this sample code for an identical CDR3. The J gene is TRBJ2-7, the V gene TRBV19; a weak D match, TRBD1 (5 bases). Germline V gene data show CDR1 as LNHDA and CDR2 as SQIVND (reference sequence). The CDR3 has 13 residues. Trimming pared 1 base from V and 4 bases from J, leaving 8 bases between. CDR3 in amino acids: CASSIATGYEQYF. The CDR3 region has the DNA TGTGCCAGTAGTATAGCCACAGGTTACGAGCAGTACTTC.

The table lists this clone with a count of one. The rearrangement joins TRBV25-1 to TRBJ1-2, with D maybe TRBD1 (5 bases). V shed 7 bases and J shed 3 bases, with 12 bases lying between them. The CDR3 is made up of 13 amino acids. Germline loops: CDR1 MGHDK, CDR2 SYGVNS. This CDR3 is CASTVWGDYGYTF. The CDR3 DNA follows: TGTGCCAGCACCGTGTGGGGGGACTATGGCTACACCTTC.

CDR3 region: CASSYSPGQDGYTF. DNA of the CDR3: TGTGCCAGCAGTTACTCTCCGGGACAGGATGGCTACACCTTC. The chain has TRBV6-5 and TRBJ1-2; 8 positions agree with TRBD1. This CDR3 is built from 14 residues. CDR1 is MNHEY and CDR2 is SVGAGI in the germline V gene. Germline trimming cut 0 bases from V and 6 bases from J; bases unmatched to any gene: 3.

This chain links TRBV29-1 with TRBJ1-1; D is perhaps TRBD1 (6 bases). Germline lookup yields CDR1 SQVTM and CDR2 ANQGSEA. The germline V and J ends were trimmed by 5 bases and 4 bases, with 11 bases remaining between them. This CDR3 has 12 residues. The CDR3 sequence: CSVRGRGTEAFF. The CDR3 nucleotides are TGCAGCGTTCGGGGCAGGGGCACTGAAGCTTTCTTT.

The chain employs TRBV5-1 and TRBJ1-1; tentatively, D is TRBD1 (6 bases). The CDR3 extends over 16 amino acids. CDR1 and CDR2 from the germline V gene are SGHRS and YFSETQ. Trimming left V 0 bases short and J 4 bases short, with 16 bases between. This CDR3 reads CASSLAGQGQGTEAFF. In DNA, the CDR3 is TGCGCCAGCAGCTTGGCCGGGCAGGGGCAAGGCACTGAAGCTTTCTTT.

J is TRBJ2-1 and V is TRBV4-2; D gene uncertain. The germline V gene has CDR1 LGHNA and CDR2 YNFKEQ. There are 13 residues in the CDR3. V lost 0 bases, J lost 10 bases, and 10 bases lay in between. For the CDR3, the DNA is TGTGCCAGCAGCCAAGATAATCGTCTCGAGCAGTTCTTC. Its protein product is CASSQDNRLEQFF.

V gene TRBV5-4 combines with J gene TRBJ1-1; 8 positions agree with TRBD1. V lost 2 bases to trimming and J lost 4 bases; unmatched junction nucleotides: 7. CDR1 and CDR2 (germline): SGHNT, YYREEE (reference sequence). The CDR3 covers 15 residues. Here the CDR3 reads CASSLQGVRSTEAFF. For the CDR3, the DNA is TGTGCCAGCAGCTTACAGGGGGTTAGGAGCACTGAAGCTTTCTTT.

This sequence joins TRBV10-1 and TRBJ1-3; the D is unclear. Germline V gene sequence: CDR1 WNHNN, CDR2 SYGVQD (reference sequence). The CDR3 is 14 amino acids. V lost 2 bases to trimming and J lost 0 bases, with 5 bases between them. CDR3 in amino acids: CASSEGSSGNTIYF. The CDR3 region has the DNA TGCGCCAGCAGTGAGGGCAGCTCTGGAAACACCATATATTTT.

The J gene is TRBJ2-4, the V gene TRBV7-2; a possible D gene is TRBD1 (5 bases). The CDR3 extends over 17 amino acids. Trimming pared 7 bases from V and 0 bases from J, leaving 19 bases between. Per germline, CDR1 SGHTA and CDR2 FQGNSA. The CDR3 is CASTQSRQLLAKNIQYF. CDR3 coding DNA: TGTGCCAGCACCCAATCCAGACAGCTGCTAGCCAAAAACATTCAGTACTTC. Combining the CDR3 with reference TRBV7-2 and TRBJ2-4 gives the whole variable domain GAGVSQSPSNKVTEKGKDVELRCDPISGHTALYWYRQSLGQGLEFLIYFQGNSAPDKSGLPSDRFSAERTGGSVSTLTIQRTQQEDSAVYLCASTQSRQLLAKNIQYFGAGTRLSVL.

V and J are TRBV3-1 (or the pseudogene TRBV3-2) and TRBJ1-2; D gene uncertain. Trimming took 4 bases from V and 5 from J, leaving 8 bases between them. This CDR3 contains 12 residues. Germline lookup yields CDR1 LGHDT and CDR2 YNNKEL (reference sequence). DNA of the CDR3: TGTGCCAGCAGCCCGCAGAATTATGGCTACACCTTC. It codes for CASSPQNYGYTF.

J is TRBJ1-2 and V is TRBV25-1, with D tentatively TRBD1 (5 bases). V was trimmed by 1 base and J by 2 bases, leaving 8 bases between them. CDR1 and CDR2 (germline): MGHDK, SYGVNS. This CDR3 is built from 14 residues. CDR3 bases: TGTGCCAGCAGTGAATTTTCAGGGAACTATGGCTACACCTTC. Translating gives CASSEFSGNYGYTF.

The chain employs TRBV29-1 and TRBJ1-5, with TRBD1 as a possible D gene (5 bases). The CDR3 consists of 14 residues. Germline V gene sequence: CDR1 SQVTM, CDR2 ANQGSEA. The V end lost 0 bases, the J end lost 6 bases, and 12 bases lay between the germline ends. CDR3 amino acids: CSVEDRGLGQPQHF. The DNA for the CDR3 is TGCAGCGTTGAAGATAGGGGCCTGGGTCAGCCCCAGCATTTT.

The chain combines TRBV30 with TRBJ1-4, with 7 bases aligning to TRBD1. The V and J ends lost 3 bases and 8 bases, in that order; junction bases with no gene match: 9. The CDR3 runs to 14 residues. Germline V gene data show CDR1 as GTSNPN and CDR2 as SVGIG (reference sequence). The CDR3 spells CAWRRQGRGEKLFF. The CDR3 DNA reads TGTGCCTGGAGGAGACAGGGCAGAGGAGAAAAACTGTTTTTT.

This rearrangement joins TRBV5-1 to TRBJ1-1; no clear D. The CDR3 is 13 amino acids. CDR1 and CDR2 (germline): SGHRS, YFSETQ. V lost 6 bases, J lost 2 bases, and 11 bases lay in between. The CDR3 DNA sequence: TGCGCCAGCAATTATCCCGGTAACACTGAAGCTTTCTTT. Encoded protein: CASNYPGNTEAFF.

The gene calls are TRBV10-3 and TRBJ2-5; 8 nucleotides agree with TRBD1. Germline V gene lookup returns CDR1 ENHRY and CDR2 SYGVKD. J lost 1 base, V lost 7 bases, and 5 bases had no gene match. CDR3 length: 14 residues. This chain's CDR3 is CAIKEQGAQETQYF. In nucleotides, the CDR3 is TGTGCCATCAAGGAGCAGGGGGCCCAAGAGACCCAGTACTTC.

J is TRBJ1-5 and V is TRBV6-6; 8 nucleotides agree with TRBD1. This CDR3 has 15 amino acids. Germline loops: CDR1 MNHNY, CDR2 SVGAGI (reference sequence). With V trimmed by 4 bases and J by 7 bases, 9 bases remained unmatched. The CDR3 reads CASSSVQGAGQPQHF. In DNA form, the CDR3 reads TGTGCCAGCAGTTCGGTTCAGGGGGCCGGGCAGCCCCAGCATTTT.

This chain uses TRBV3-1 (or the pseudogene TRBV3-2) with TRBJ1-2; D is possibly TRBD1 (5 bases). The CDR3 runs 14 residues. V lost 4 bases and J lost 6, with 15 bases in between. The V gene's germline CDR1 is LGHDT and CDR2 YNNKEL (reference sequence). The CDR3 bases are TGTGCCAGCAGCCGAAGTTTTCCGACAGATGGCTACACCTTC. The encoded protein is CASSRSFPTDGYTF.

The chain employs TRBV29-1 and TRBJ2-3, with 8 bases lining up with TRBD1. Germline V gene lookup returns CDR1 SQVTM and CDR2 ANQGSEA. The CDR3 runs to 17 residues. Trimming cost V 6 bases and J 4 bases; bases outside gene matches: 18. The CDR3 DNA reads TGCAGCGTAGGGGGAGCCGGGACAGGTGACATCCCAGATACGCAGTATTTT. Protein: CSVGGAGTGDIPDTQYF.

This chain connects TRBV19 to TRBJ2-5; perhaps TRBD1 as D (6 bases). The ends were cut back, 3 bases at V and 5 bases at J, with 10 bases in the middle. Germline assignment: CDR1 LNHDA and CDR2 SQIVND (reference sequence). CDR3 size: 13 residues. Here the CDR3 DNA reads TGTGCCAGTAGTATTGGGGGCCCCGAGACCCAGTACTTC. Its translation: CASSIGGPETQYF.

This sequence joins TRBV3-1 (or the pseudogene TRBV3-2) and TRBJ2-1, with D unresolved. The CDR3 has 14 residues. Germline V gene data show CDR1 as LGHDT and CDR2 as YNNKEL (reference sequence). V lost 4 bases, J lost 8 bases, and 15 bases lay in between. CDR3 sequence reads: CASSLHPLYDEQFF. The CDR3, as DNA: TGTGCCAGCAGCCTACACCCGCTGTACGATGAGCAGTTCTTC.

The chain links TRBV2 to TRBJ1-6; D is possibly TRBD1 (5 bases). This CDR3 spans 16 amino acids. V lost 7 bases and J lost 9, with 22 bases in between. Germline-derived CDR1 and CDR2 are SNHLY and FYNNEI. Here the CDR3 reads CASTNNGAISGSPLHF. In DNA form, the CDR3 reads TGTGCCAGCACCAACAATGGGGCCATTTCAGGTTCACCCCTCCACTTT. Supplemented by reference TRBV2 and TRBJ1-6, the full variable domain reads EPEVTQTPSHQVTQMGQEVILRCVPISNHLYFYWYRQILGQKVEFLVSFYNNEISEKSEIFDDQFSVERPDGSNFTLKIRSTKLEDSAMYFCASTNNGAISGSPLHFGNGTRLTVT.

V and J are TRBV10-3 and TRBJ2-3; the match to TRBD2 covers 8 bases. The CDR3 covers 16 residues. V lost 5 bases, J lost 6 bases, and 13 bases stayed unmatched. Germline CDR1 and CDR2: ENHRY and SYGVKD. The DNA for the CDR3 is TGTGCCATCAGTCCAAATTTAGCGGGGTCCGTTGATACGCAGTATTTT. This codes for CAISPNLAGSVDTQYF.

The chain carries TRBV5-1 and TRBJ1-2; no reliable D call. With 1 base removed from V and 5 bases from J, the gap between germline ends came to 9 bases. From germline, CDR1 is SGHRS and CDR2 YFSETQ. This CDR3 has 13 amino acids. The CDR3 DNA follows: TGCGCCAGCAGCTTGTGGACGGGGTATGGCTACACCTTC. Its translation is CASSLWTGYGYTF. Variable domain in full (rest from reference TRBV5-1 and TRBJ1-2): KAGVTQTPRYLIKTRGQQVTLSCSPISGHRSVSWYQQTPGQGLQFLFEYFSETQRNKGNFPGRFSGRQFSNSRSEMNVSTLELGDSALYLCASSLWTGYGYTFGSGTRLTVV.

CDR3 nucleotides: TGTGCCAGCAGCCAACCGGAAGGCGGGCTAGTCTCCGGGGAGCTGTTTTTT. Encoded protein: CASSQPEGGLVSGELFF. J is TRBJ2-2 and V is TRBV3-1 (or the pseudogene TRBV3-2); perhaps TRBD2 as D (5 bases). CDR1 and CDR2 (germline): LGHDT, YNNKEL (reference sequence). With 2 bases removed from V and 6 bases from J, the gap between germline ends came to 19 bases. The CDR3 runs 17 residues.